The rows below give T cell receptor beta chains drawn from one sample of a study of blood T cells in healthy people across ages. TCRdb itself ran the 5' RACE reads through MiXCR, one entry per CDR3 protein. This sample has fewer than 700,000 distinct CDR3 sequences, with 40% to 45% found just once. Specimen: blood. Source of these receptors: a man aged 80 or over in good health. Each CDR3 is given with its conserved first and last residue. The order of the fields is clone size, CDR3 length, J gene, D gene, V gene, CDR3 DNA, CDR3 protein. D genes are given only for firm matches. The size field is filled for only some rows; it gives once, few, many or a size class.

>-|14|TRBJ2-3|-|TRBV4-1
TGCGCCGGCAGCCAAGATTCTTGGGGCCTAACTAAGTATTTT
CAGSQDSWGLTKYF
>many|19|TRBJ2-7|TRBD1|TRBV10-3
TGTGCCATCAGTGAGTCGAAGGGCAGGACAGGGATTTGGTCCTACGAGCAGTACTTC
CAISESKGRTGIWSYEQYF
>-|14|TRBJ1-4|-|TRBV6-1
TGTGCCAGCAGGCCCGGGACGGCCGGTGAAAAACTGTTTTTT
CASRPGTAGEKLFF
>-|12|TRBJ2-3|-|TRBV3-1
TGTGCCAGCAGCCAATACAGGGATACGCAGTATTTT
CASSQYRDTQYF
>few|18|TRBJ2-6|-|TRBV7-9
TGTGCCAGCAGCTCACCACTACCCATGTTGTCTGGGGCCAACGTCCTGACTTTC
CASSSPLPMLSGANVLTF
>few|16|TRBJ2-2|TRBD1|TRBV20-1
TGCAGTGCCTATTCCGGGACAGGAGCTACCACCGGGGAGCTGTTTTTT
CSAYSGTGATTGELFF
>-|13|TRBJ1-6|-|TRBV12-3/TRBV12-4
TGTGCCAGCAGTGTACATTCGGATTCACCCCTCCACTTT
CASSVHSDSPLHF
>few|19|TRBJ2-6|-|TRBV20-1
TGCAGTGCTAGAGATCCGAGCGCCGACGGGCACTCTGGGGCCAACGTCCTGACTTTC
CSARDPSADGHSGANVLTF
>many|14|TRBJ2-5|-|TRBV29-1
TGCAGCGTTGAAGATGTGGAGGGGCTGGAGACCCAGTACTTC
CSVEDVEGLETQYF
>few|17|TRBJ2-7|TRBD2|TRBV5-1
TGCGCCAGCAGGGAAGGGACTAGCGGCTACTCCTACAATGAGCAGTACTTC
CASREGTSGYSYNEQYF
>few|14|TRBJ2-2|TRBD1|TRBV7-2
TGTGCCAGCAGGGGACAGGGGGCGAACGGGGAGCTGTTTTTT
CASRGQGANGELFF
>few|13|TRBJ1-2|-|TRBV7-8
TGTGCCAGCAGCTTTGGGGACGGCTATGGCTACACCTTC
CASSFGDGYGYTF
>many|12|TRBJ2-5|-|TRBV6-6
TGTGCCAGCACTGCAGGAGGAGAGACCCAGTACTTC
CASTAGGETQYF
>many|16|TRBJ2-7|TRBD2|TRBV28
TGTGCCAGCAGTTCCCCGGGTAGCGGGAGGGCCTACGAGCAGTACTTC
CASSSPGSGRAYEQYF
>few|15|TRBJ2-5|TRBD2|TRBV20-1
TGCAGTGCTAGAGCCGGACTAGCGGGATCAGAGACCCAGTACTTC
CSARAGLAGSETQYF
>-|14|TRBJ2-7|-|TRBV5-8
TGTGCCAGCCGGCGGGTGGTGACACTCTACGAGCAGTACTTC
CASRRVVTLYEQYF
>once|13|TRBJ1-2|-|TRBV20-1
TGTAGTGCTAGAAAGGACGCGACCTGTGGCTACACCTTC
CSARKDATCGYTF
>-|12|TRBJ2-3|-|TRBV20-1
TGCAGTGCCCCAGCCCCCGGAGATACGCAGTATTTT
CSAPAPGDTQYF
>-|14|TRBJ2-7|-|TRBV14
TGTGCCAGCAGCCGAGAGACATCAGGGGATGAGCAGTACTTC
CASSRETSGDEQYF
>-|14|TRBJ1-2|TRBD1|TRBV29-1
TGCAGCGTTGAACAGGGGAGACAGGGGGAGGCCTACACCTTC
CSVEQGRQGEAYTF
>many|12|TRBJ2-5|-|TRBV29-1
TGCAGCGCCCTGGCTCTACAAGAGACCCAGTACTTC
CSALALQETQYF
>-|15|TRBJ2-1|TRBD1|TRBV6-4
TGTGCCAGCAGTAAAGACAGGGGAGTAGGCAATGAGCAGTTCTTC
CASSKDRGVGNEQFF
>-|16|TRBJ2-3|TRBD1|TRBV9
TGTGCCAGCAGCCATCTTGACAGGGTTAGGGCAGATACGCAGTATTTT
CASSHLDRVRADTQYF
>-|13|TRBJ2-1|-|TRBV2
TGTGCCAGCAGCGACACGTTCCTAAAAGAGCAGTTCTTC
CASSDTFLKEQFF
>-|11|TRBJ2-1|-|TRBV6-5
TGTGCCAGCAAAAGGGAGCGAGAGCAGTTCTTC
CASKREREQFF
>-|14|TRBJ2-3|-|TRBV20-1
TGCAGTGCTAGTGATGGGACCCAGGTAGATACGCAGTATTTT
CSASDGTQVDTQYF
>-|15|TRBJ2-7|-|TRBV14
TGTGCCAGCAGCCCTTGGGACGGGGCGTCCTACGAGCAGTACTTC
CASSPWDGASYEQYF
>-|15|TRBJ2-5|TRBD2|TRBV2
TGTGCCAGCAGTGATGGTGGGACTAGAAACAATGAGCAGTACTTC
CASSDGGTRNNEQYF
>few|14|TRBJ2-3|-|TRBV7-3
TGTGCCAGCAGCTCCCAGCCAGGGTCAGATACGCAGTATTTT
CASSSQPGSDTQYF
>-|18|TRBJ1-6|TRBD1|TRBV20-1
TGCAGTGCTAGAATACCGGGACAGGGAGGAACCTATAATTCACCCCTCCACTTT
CSARIPGQGGTYNSPLHF
>-|13|TRBJ1-2|TRBD1|TRBV12-3/TRBV12-4
TGTGCCAGCACCCGGACAGGATTTGAGGGCTACACCTTC
CASTRTGFEGYTF
>few|15|TRBJ2-7|-|TRBV5-1
TGCGCCAGCAGCTTGGAACGGACAAGCTCCTACGAGCAGTACTTC
CASSLERTSSYEQYF
>few|16|TRBJ2-5|TRBD2|TRBV27
TGTGCCAGCACCCCACAAGGACTAGCGGGGGTGGAGACCCAGTACTTC
CASTPQGLAGVETQYF
>once|17|TRBJ2-4|TRBD2|TRBV6-1
TGTGCCAGCAGTCCCCGTCGGGAGGGTCTAGCCAAAAACATTCAGTACTTC
CASSPRREGLAKNIQYF
>-|13|TRBJ1-1|-|TRBV30
TGTGCCTGGAGTCCCTATTACCCAGCTGAAGCTTTCTTT
CAWSPYYPAEAFF
>-|16|TRBJ2-1|-|TRBV20-1
TGCAGTGCTAGAGAAATTAGCGGTAGCTCCTACAATGAGCAGTTCTTC
CSAREISGSSYNEQFF
>-|15|TRBJ2-5|TRBD1|TRBV7-2
TGTGCCAGCAGCCAAATACAGGGGTGGGCAGAGACCCAGTACTTC
CASSQIQGWAETQYF
>few|16|TRBJ2-3|-|TRBV5-1
TGCGCCAGCAGCCTCCGACAGGGCGGGGTGACAGATACGCAGTATTTT
CASSLRQGGVTDTQYF
>many|16|TRBJ2-1|-|TRBV11-1
TGTGCCAGCAGCGTGTTGGGATCCGGGTCCTACAATGAGCAGTTCTTC
CASSVLGSGSYNEQFF
>few|15|TRBJ2-1|TRBD1|TRBV4-3
TGCGCCAGCAGCCAAGAAAATACTAGGGGGCATGAGCAGTTCTTC
CASSQENTRGHEQFF
>many|15|TRBJ2-3|TRBD2|TRBV27
TGTGCCAGCAGTCCGGGACTAGCGGTCACAGATACGCAGTATTTT
CASSPGLAVTDTQYF
>many|14|TRBJ2-7|TRBD1|TRBV29-1
TGCAGCGTCCTTCCGACAGGGAGTAGGTACGAGCAGTACTTC
CSVLPTGSRYEQYF
>-|14|TRBJ2-5|-|TRBV7-2
TGTGCCAGCAGCCAGGGGCAGGCCCAAGAGACCCAGTACTTC
CASSQGQAQETQYF
>-|13|TRBJ2-2|-|TRBV6-5
TGTGCCAGCAGTACCAACGTTCCCGGGGAGCTGTTTTTT
CASSTNVPGELFF
>-|13|TRBJ2-5|-|TRBV20-1
TGCAGTGCGGAACTAACAAACCAAGAGACCCAGTACTTC
CSAELTNQETQYF
>-|13|TRBJ1-1|TRBD1|TRBV6-5
TGTGTCAGCAGAGGGGACAGGCGGACTGAAGCTTTCTTT
CVSRGDRRTEAFF
>-|16|TRBJ1-1|TRBD1|TRBV9
TGTGCCAGCAGCGCTCTAGGGACAGGTATGAACACTGAAGCTTTCTTT
CASSALGTGMNTEAFF
>-|13|TRBJ2-3|-|TRBV6-6
TGTGCCAGCAGGGGACCTGCAGCAGATACGCAGTATTTT
CASRGPAADTQYF
>many|15|TRBJ2-6|-|TRBV6-5
TGTGCCAGCAGTCCGGCGAGGACTGGGGCCAACGTCCTGACTTTC
CASSPARTGANVLTF
>few|15|TRBJ2-3|TRBD1|TRBV6-1
TGTGCCAGCAGTGAAGGAAGGGGGCTGGGAGATACGCAGTATTTT
CASSEGRGLGDTQYF
>-|16|TRBJ2-7|TRBD2|TRBV7-2
TGTGCCAGCAGCTGGTCGGTAGCGGGGGGTGTCTACGAGCAGTACTTC
CASSWSVAGGVYEQYF
>-|14|TRBJ2-2|-|TRBV11-2
TGTGCCAGCCTACAGTGGGGGGACACCGGGGAGCTGTTTTTT
CASLQWGDTGELFF
>-|16|TRBJ2-1|TRBD2|TRBV12-3/TRBV12-4
TGTGCCAGCACTATTAGCGGGACTAGCTCCTACAATGAGCAGTTCTTC
CASTISGTSSYNEQFF
>few|13|TRBJ2-2|-|TRBV11-3
TGTGCCAGCAGCACCAGACCTAACGGGGAGCTGTTTTTT
CASSTRPNGELFF
>-|16|TRBJ2-3|-|TRBV7-8
TGTGCCAGCAGCCCATGGGGAGTAGCCGACACAGATACGCAGTATTTT
CASSPWGVADTDTQYF
>few|15|TRBJ2-5|TRBD1|TRBV7-9
TGTGCCAGCAGGCGGACAGGGCGAGGTGAAGAGACCCAGTACTTC
CASRRTGRGEETQYF